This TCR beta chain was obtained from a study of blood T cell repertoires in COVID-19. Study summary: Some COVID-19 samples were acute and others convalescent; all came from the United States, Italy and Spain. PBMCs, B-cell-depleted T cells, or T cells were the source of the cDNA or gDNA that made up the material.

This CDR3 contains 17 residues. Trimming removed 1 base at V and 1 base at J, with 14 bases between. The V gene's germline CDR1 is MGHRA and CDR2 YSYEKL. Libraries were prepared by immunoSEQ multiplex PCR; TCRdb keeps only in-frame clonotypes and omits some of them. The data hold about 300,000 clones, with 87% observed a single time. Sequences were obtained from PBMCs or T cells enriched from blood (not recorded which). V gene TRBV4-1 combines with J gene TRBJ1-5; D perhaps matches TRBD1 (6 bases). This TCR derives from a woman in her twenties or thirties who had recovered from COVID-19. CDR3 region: CASSQVVGARSNQPQHF. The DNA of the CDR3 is TGCGCCAGCAGCCAAGTCGTGGGGGCCCGAAGCAATCAGCCCCAGCATTTT.